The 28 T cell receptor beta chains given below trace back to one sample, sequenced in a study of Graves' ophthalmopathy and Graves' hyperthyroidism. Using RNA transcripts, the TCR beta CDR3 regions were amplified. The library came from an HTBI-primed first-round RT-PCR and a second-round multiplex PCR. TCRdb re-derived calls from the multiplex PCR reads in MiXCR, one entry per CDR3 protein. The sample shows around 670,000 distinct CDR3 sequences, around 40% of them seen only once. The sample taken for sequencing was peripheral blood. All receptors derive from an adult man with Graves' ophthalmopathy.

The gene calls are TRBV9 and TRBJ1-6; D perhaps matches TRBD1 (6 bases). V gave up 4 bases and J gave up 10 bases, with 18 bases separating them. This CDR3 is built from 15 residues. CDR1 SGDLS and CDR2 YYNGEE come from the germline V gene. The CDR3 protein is CASSQAAGERSPLHF. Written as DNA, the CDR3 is TGTGCCAGCAGCCAAGCCGCAGGGGAACGCTCACCCCTCCACTTT.

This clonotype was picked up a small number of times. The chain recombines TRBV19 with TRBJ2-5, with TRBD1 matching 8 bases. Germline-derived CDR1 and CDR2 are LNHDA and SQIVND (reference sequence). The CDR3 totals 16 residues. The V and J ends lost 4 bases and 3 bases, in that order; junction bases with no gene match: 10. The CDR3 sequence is CASSRDRQGLEETQYF. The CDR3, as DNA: TGTGCCAGTAGTAGGGACCGACAGGGGTTGGAAGAGACCCAGTACTTC.

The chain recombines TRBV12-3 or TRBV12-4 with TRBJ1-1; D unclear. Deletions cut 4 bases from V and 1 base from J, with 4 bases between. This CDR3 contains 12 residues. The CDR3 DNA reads TGTGCCAGCAGTTACCAGAACACTGAAGCTTTCTTT. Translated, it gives CASSYQNTEAFF.

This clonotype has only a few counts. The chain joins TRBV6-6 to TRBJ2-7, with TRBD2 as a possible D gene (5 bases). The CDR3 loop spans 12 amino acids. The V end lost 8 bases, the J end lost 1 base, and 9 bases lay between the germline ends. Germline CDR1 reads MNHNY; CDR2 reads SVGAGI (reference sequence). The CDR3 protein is CASQTGSYEQYF. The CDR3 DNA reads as TGTGCCAGCCAGACGGGATCCTACGAGCAGTACTTC.

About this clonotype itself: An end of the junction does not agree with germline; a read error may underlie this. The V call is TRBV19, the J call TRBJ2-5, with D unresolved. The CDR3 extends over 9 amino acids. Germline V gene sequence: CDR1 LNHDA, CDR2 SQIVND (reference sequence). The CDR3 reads CASSPTRAF. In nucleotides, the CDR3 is TGTGCCAGTAGTCCGACCCGGGCATTC.

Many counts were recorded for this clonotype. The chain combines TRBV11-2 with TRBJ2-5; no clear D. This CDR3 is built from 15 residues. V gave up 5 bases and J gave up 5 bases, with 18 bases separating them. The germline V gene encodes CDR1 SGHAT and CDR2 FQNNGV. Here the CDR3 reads CASSQGSRSRETQYF. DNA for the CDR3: TGTGCCAGCAGCCAAGGGTCTAGGAGCCGGGAGACCCAGTACTTC.

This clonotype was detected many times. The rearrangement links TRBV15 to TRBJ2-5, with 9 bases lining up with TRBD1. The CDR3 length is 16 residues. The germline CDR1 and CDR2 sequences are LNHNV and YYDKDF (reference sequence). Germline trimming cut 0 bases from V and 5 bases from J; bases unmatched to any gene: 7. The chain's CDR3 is CATSRDGTGTFETQYF. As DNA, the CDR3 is TGTGCCACCAGCAGAGATGGGACAGGGACCTTCGAGACCCAGTACTTC.

The CDR3 DNA reads as TGCGCCAGCAGCTCCCGGGACTCCGACTCCTACGAGCAGTACTTC. It codes for CASSSRDSDSYEQYF. The rearrangement links TRBV5-1 to TRBJ2-7, with a tentative D call TRBD2 (6 bases). The germline V gene encodes CDR1 SGHRS and CDR2 YFSETQ. Trimming stripped 3 bases from V and 0 bases from J, with 13 bases between. CDR3 length equals 15 residues.

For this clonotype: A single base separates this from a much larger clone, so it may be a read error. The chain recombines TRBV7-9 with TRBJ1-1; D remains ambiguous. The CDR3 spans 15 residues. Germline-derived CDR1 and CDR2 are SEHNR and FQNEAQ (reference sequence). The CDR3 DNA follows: TGTGCCAGCAGGATGCCCCCCAGCCAGAACACTGAAGCTTCCTTT. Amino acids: CASRMPPSQNTEASF. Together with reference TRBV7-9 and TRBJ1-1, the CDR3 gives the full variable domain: DTGVSQNPRHKITKRGQNVTFRCDPISEHNRLYWYRQTLGQGPEFLTYFQNEAQLEKSRLLSDRFSAERPKGSFSTLEIQRTEQGDSAMYLCASRMPPSQNTEASFGQGTRLTVV.

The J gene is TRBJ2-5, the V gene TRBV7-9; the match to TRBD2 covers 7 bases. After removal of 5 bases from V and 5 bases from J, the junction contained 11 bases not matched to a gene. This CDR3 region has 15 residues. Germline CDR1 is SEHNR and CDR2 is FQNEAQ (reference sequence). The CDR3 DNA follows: TGTGCCAGCAGCGTTGCCAGCGGGATGGGGGAGACCCAGTACTTC. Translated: CASSVASGMGETQYF.

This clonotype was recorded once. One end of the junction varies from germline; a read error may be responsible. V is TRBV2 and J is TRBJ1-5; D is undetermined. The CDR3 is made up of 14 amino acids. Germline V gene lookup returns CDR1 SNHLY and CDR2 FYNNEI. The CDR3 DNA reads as TGCGCCAGCAGCCAAGAGAATCTCAATCAGCCCCAGCATTTT. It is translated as CASSQENLNQPQHF. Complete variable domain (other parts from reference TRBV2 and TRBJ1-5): EPEVTQTPSHQVTQMGQEVILRCVPISNHLYFYWYRQILGQKVEFLVSFYNNEISEKSEIFDDQFSVERPDGSNFTLKIRSTKLEDSAMYFCASSQENLNQPQHFGDGTRLSIL.

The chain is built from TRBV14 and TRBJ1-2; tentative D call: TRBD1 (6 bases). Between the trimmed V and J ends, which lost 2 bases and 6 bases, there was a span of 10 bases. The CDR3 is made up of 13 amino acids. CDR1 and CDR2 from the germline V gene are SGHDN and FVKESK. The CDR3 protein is CASSQRGDDGYTF. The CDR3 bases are TGTGCCAGCAGCCAAAGGGGGGACGATGGCTACACCTTC.

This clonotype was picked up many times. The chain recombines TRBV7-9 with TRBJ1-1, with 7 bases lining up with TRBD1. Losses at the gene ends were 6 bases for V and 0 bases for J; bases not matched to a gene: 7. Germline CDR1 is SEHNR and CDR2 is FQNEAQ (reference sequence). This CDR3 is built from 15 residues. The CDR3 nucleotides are TGTGCCAGCAGTTCCTCCGGGACAGTGAACACTGAAGCTTTCTTT. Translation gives CASSSSGTVNTEAFF.

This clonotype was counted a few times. CDR3 loop: CASSYSWEGVYEQYF. CDR3 coding DNA: TGTGCCAGCAGTTACTCGTGGGAAGGGGTCTACGAGCAGTACTTC. The J gene is TRBJ2-7, the V gene TRBV13; a weak D match, TRBD1 (5 bases). CDR1 is PRHDT and CDR2 is FYEKMQ in the germline V gene (reference sequence). Trimming stripped 6 bases from V and 3 bases from J, with 18 bases between. The CDR3 is 15 residues long.

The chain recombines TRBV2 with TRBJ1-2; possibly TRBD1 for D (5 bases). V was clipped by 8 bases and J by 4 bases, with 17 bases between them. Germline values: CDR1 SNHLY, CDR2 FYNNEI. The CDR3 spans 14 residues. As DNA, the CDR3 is TGTGCCAGCTCTTCCGGGGACCGTATCTATGGCTACACCTTC. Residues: CASSSGDRIYGYTF.

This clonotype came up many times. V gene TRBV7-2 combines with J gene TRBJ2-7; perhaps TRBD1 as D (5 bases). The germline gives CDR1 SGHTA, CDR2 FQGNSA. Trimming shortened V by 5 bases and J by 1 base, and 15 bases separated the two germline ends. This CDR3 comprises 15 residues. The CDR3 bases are TGTGCCAGCAGCCCCCGACAGTTTGCGTCCTACGAGCAGTACTTC. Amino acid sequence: CASSPRQFASYEQYF.

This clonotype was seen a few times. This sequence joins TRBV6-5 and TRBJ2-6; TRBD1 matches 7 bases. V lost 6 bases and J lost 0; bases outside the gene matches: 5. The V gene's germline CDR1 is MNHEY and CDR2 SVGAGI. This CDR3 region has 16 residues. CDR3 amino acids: CASSRQGSSGANVLTF. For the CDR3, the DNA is TGTGCCAGCAGCCGACAGGGATCCTCTGGGGCCAACGTCCTGACTTTC.

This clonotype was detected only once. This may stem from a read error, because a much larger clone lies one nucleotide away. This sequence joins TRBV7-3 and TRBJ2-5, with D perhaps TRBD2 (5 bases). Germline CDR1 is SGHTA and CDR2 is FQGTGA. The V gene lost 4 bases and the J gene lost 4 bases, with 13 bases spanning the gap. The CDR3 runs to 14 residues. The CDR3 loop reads CASSSDFPLETQYF. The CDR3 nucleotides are TGTGCCAGCAGCTCGGACTTCCCTTTAGAGACCCAGTACTTC.

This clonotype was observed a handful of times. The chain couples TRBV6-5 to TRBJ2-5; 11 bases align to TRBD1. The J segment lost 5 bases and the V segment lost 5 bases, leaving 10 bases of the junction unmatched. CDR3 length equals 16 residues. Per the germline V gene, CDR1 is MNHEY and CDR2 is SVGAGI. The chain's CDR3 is CASSPRWTGGAETQYF. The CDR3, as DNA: TGTGCCAGCAGTCCACGATGGACAGGGGGCGCGGAGACCCAGTACTTC.

The CDR3 DNA reads as TGTGCCAGCAGCTTAAACTCTGGCAGGGCGGTACAAGAGACCCAGTACTTC. It is translated as CASSLNSGRAVQETQYF. This chain connects TRBV7-6 to TRBJ2-5; possibly TRBD1 for D (5 bases). In germline, CDR1 is SGHVS, CDR2 FNYEAQ. V was cut by 2 bases and J by 2 bases, with 18 bases left in between. The CDR3 contains 17 residues.

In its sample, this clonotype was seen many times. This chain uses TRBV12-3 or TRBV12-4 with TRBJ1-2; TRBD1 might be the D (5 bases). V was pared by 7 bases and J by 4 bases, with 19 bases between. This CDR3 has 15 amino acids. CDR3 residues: CASTKKTTVSYGYTF. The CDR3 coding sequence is TGTGCCAGCACCAAGAAGACGACAGTTAGCTATGGCTACACCTTC.

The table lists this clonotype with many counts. The CDR3 loop reads CASSPDRVDQPQHF. In nucleotides, the CDR3 is TGTGCCAGCAGCCCGGACAGGGTCGATCAGCCCCAGCATTTT. The V call is TRBV7-9, the J call TRBJ1-5; TRBD1 matches 8 bases. CDR1 and CDR2 from the germline V gene are SEHNR and FQNEAQ (reference sequence). V dropped 5 bases and J dropped 5; count of bases not matched to a gene: 5. The CDR3 spans 14 residues.

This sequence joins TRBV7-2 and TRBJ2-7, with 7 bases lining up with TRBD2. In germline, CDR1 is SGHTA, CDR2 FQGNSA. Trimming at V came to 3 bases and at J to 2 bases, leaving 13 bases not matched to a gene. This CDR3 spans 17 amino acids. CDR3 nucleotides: TGTGCCAGCAGCTTTACAGTGGGAGGGCCTTCCCCCTACGAGCAGTACTTC. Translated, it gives CASSFTVGGPSPYEQYF.

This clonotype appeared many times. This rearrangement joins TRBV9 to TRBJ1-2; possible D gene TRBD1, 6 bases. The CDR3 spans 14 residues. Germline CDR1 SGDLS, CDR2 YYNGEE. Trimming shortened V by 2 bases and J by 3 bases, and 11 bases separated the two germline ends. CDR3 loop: CASSVVGGYYGYTF. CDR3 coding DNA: TGTGCCAGCAGCGTCGTTGGGGGCTACTATGGCTACACCTTC.

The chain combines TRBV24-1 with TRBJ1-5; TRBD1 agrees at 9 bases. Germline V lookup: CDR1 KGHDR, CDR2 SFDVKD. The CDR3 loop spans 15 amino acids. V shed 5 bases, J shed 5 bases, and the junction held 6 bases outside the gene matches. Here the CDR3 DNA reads TGTGCCACCAGTGTCCCAGGACAGGGGTATCAGCCCCAGCATTTT. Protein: CATSVPGQGYQPQHF.

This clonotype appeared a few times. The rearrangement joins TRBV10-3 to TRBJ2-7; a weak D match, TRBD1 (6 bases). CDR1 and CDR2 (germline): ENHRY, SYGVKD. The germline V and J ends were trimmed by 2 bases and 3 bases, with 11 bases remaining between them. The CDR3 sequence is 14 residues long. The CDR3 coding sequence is TGTGCCATCAGTGAGCCAGAGACAGGCTACGAGCAGTACTTC. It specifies CAISEPETGYEQYF.

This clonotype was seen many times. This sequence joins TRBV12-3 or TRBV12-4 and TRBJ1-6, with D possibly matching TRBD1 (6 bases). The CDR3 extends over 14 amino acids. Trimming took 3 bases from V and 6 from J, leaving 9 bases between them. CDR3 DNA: TGTGCCAGCAGTTTGACGGGGGCTAATTCACCCCTCCACTTT. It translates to CASSLTGANSPLHF.

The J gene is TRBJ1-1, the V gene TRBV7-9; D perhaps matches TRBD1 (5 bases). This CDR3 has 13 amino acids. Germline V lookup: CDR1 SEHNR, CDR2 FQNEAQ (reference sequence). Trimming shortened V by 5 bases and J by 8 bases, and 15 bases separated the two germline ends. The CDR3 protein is CASSRPGATEAFF. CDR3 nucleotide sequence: TGTGCCAGCAGCCGGCCCGGGGCCACAGAAGCTTTCTTT.